The 16 T cell receptor beta chains listed next were all sequenced from one sample in a study of T cell changes during pregnancy in multiple sclerosis. Data came from immunoSEQ multiplex PCR; TCRdb stores just in-frame clones and leaves some out. This sample yields tens of thousands of clones, of which around 92% are seen a single time; 0.6% to 0.75% belongs to the top ten. The starting material was CD4+ T cells from peripheral blood mononuclear cells, obtained in the third trimester of pregnancy. These receptor sequences come from a female donor with multiple sclerosis, enrolled in a pregnancy study.

This clone was seen just once. The J gene is TRBJ2-5, the V gene TRBV28; maybe TRBD1 (5 bases). The CDR3 totals 15 residues. V shed 6 bases and J shed 5 bases, with 19 bases lying between them. The germline CDR1 and CDR2 sequences are MDHEN and SYDVKM. The CDR3 region is CASSDNTGRGETQYF. For the CDR3, the DNA is TGTGCCAGCAGCGATAATACAGGCCGTGGGGAGACCCAGTACTTC.

The chain has TRBV19 and TRBJ2-1; 10 bases map to TRBD2. The CDR3 spans 15 residues. Germline values: CDR1 LNHDA, CDR2 SQIVND (reference sequence). The V and J ends lost 5 bases and 7 bases, in that order; junction bases with no gene match: 8. CDR3 protein: CASSVAASGSNEQFF. The CDR3 DNA reads TGTGCCAGTAGTGTAGCCGCTAGCGGGAGTAATGAGCAGTTCTTC. The full variable domain, completed using reference TRBV19 and TRBJ2-1, is DGGITQSPKYLFRKEGQNVTLSCEQNLNHDAMYWYRQDPGQGLRLIYYSQIVNDFQKGDIAEGYSVSREKKESFPLTVTSAQKNPTAFYLCASSVAASGSNEQFFGPGTRLTVL.

This chain connects TRBV27 to TRBJ2-3, with TRBD2 identical over 10 bases. Trimming cost V 5 bases and J 7 bases; bases outside gene matches: 9. This CDR3 has 15 amino acids. Looked up from germline, CDR1 is MNHEY and CDR2 is SMNVEV (reference sequence). CDR3 DNA: TGTGCCAGCAGTAATCCTAGCGGGAGTACGTATACGCAGTATTTT. Its translation is CASSNPSGSTYTQYF.

The chain uses TRBV6-5 and TRBJ2-7, with 8 bases fitting TRBD2. The CDR3 loop spans 13 amino acids. Losses at the gene ends were 6 bases for V and 7 bases for J; bases not matched to a gene: 8. CDR1 and CDR2 from the germline V gene are MNHEY and SVGAGI. CDR3 sequence: CASRSVAGREQYF. CDR3 DNA: TGTGCCAGCAGGTCGGTAGCGGGGAGGGAGCAGTACTTC.

This chain's CDR3 is CASSETGRYGYTF. In DNA form, the CDR3 reads TGTGCCAGCAGCGAGACAGGGCGGTATGGCTACACCTTC. The V call is TRBV5-6, the J call TRBJ1-2; 7 bases are shared with TRBD1. This CDR3 has 13 residues. Trimming at V came to 4 bases and at J to 5 bases, leaving 5 bases not matched to a gene. Per germline, CDR1 SGHDT and CDR2 YYEEEE.

The CDR3 sequence: CASSPRQERGLVEQYF. Here the CDR3 DNA reads TGTGCCAGCTCACCACGCCAGGAGAGGGGGCTGGTTGAGCAGTACTTC. The chain joins TRBV18 to TRBJ2-7, with 7 bases matching TRBD1. The CDR3 sequence is 16 residues long. The V and J ends lost 1 base and 7 bases, in that order; junction bases with no gene match: 13. The V gene's germline CDR1 is KGHSH and CDR2 LQKENI. Full variable domain (missing parts from reference TRBV18 and TRBJ2-7): NAGVMQNPRHLVRRRGQEARLRCSPMKGHSHVYWYRQLPEEGLKFMVYLQKENIIDESGMPKERFSAEFPKEGPSILRIQQVVRGDSAAYFCASSPRQERGLVEQYFGPGTRLTVT.

CDR3 nucleotides: TGTGCCAGCAGGCATAGGGGGAGTAGCTCTGGGGCCAACGTCCTGACTTTC. It is translated as CASRHRGSSSGANVLTF. This chain joins TRBV4-2 and TRBJ2-6, with D tentatively TRBD1 (6 bases). Trimming took 6 bases from V and 0 from J, leaving 15 bases between them. CDR1 is LGHNA and CDR2 is YNFKEQ in the germline V gene. The CDR3 consists of 17 residues.

The chain's CDR3 is CASSPGTANTGELFF. DNA for the CDR3: TGTGCCAGCAGTCCCGGGACAGCGAACACCGGGGAGCTGTTTTTT. The J gene is TRBJ2-2, the V gene TRBV6-5; 7 nucleotides align to TRBD1. The CDR3 has 15 residues. The germline gives CDR1 MNHEY, CDR2 SVGAGI. V shed 5 bases, J shed 0 bases, and the junction held 3 bases outside the gene matches.

V and J are TRBV10-3 and TRBJ2-7; the match to TRBD2 covers 8 bases. Per germline, CDR1 ENHRY and CDR2 SYGVKD. The CDR3 runs 15 residues. V shed 3 bases, J shed 3 bases, and the junction held 7 bases outside the gene matches. CDR3 region: CAISDSGLGHYEQYF. For the CDR3, the DNA is TGTGCCATCAGTGACTCGGGACTAGGGCACTACGAGCAGTACTTC.

The V call is TRBV30, the J call TRBJ2-1; maybe TRBD2 (5 bases). Germline CDR1 GTSNPN, CDR2 SVGIG (reference sequence). V was pared by 8 bases and J by 7 bases, with 6 bases between. The CDR3 contains 9 residues. In nucleotides, the CDR3 is TGTGCCGGCGGGAATGAGCAGTTCTTC. Its protein product is CAGGNEQFF.

The chain carries TRBV27 and TRBJ1-5; TRBD1 is a possible D gene (6 bases). This CDR3 region has 14 residues. The germline gives CDR1 MNHEY, CDR2 SMNVEV (reference sequence). Trimming removed 6 bases at V and 4 bases at J, with 13 bases between. Written as DNA, the CDR3 is TGTGCCAGCAGGTCCTTGAGGGGGAATCAGCCCCAGCATTTT. Translation gives CASRSLRGNQPQHF.

The chain couples TRBV11-2 to TRBJ2-1; 7 positions agree with TRBD1. Germline V gives CDR1 SGHAT, CDR2 FQNNGV. CDR3 length: 18 amino acids. The junction had 11 bases not matched to a gene; V was cut back by 1 base and J by 2 bases. This CDR3 is CASSLGGTAVYPYNEQFF. CDR3 DNA: TGTGCCAGCAGCTTAGGGGGGACAGCGGTTTACCCCTACAATGAGCAGTTCTTC.

The chain has TRBV7-9 and TRBJ1-3; D is ambiguous. The V gene lost 2 bases and the J gene lost 0 bases, with 11 bases spanning the gap. There are 16 residues in the CDR3. Germline CDR1 and CDR2: SEHNR and FQNEAQ (reference sequence). The CDR3, as DNA: TGTGCCAGCAGCTTAAACATTCCCCACTCTGGAAACACCATATATTTT. Protein: CASSLNIPHSGNTIYF.

The chain recombines TRBV7-9 with TRBJ1-5; D remains unclear. The CDR3 extends over 15 amino acids. V lost 1 base to trimming and J lost 4 bases, with 11 bases between them. CDR1 is SEHNR and CDR2 is FQNEAQ in the germline V gene (reference sequence). CDR3 DNA sequence: TGTGCCAGCAGCTTAGAGGCGGCACCAAATCAGCCCCAGCATTTT. Translation: CASSLEAAPNQPQHF.

The chain has TRBV5-4 and TRBJ2-2; no firm D call. CDR3 length equals 13 residues. Germline CDR1 SGHNT, CDR2 YYREEE (reference sequence). V lost 4 bases, J lost 6 bases, and 10 bases lay in between. The CDR3 bases are TGTGCCAGCAGCAAAGTAGTAGCCGGGGAGCTGTTTTTT. Encoded protein: CASSKVVAGELFF.

V and J are TRBV5-1 and TRBJ2-5; D call uncertain. CDR3 length: 16 amino acids. With 0 bases removed from V and 1 base from J, the gap between germline ends came to 13 bases. Germline V lookup: CDR1 SGHRS, CDR2 YFSETQ. Written as DNA, the CDR3 is TGCGCCAGCAGCTTGGGTGCTAGTTTCTCCCAAGAGACCCAGTACTTC. Its translation: CASSLGASFSQETQYF.